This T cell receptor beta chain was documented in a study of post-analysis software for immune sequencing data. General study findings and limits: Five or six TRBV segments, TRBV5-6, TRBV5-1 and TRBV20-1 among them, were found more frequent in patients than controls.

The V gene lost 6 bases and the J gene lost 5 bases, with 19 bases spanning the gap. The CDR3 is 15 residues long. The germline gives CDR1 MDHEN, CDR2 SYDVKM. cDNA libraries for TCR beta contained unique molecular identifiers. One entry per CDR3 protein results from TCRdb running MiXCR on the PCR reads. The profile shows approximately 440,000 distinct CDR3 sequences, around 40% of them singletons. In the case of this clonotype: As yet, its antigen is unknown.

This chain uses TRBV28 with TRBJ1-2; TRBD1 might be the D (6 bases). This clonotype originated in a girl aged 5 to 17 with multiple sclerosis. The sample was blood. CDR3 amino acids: CASSRPSGVGYGYTF. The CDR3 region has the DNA TGTGCCAGCAGCCGACCATCAGGGGTCGGGTATGGCTACACCTTC.